This TCR beta chain was profiled in a study of blood T cell repertoires in COVID-19. CDR3 length equals 19 residues. In the authors' methods: Estimation of nucleated cell counts relied on the amplification of reference gene primers. The table came from immunoSEQ multiplex PCR; TCRdb's copy has only in-frame clones and leaves some out. That table furnishes V, J and clone size, whereas the DNA furnished D and trimming. The table records some 80,000 clones, around nine tenths of them present only once. The sample comprised peripheral blood. The receptor was derived from a human donor in a cohort sampled during active COVID-19. The V gene is TRBV21-1, the J gene TRBJ2-3; TRBD2 reflects the table's D call only, with no check against the DNA. TRBV21-1 is labeled a pseudogene. CDR3 nucleotides: TGTGCCAGCAGCAGCCAGCGAGCGGGGGGGTATGAGGGCACAGATACGCAGTATTTT. Translation gives CASSSQRAGGYEGTDTQYF.